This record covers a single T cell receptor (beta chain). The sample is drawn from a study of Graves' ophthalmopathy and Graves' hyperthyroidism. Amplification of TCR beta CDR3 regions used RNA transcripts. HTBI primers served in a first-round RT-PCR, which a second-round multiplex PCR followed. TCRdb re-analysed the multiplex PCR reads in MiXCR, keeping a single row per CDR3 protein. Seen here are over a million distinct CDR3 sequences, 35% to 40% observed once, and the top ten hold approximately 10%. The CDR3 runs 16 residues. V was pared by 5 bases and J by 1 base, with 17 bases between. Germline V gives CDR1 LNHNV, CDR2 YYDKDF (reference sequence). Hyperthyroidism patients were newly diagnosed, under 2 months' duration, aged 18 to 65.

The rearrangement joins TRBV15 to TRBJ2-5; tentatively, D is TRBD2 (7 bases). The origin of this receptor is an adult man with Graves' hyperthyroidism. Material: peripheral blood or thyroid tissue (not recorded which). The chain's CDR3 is CATSGGGGNLQETQYF. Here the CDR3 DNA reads TGTGCCACCAGCGGGGGAGGGGGAAACCTCCAAGAGACCCAGTACTTC.